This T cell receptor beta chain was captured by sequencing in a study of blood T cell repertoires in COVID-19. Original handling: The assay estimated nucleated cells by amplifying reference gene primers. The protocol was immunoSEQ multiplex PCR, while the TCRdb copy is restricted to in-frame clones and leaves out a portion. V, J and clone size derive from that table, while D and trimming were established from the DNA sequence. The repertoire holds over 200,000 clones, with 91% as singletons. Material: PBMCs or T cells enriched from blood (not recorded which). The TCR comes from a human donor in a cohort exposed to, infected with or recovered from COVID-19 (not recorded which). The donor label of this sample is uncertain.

CDR3 in amino acids: CSVARDRGSEQYF. Here the CDR3 DNA reads TGCAGCGTGGCCAGGGACAGGGGGTCCGAGCAGTACTTC. The rearrangement joins TRBV29-1 to TRBJ2-7; 11 bases fit TRBD1. This CDR3 has 13 residues. V lost 6 bases, J lost 6 bases, and 7 bases stayed unmatched. Germline-derived CDR1 and CDR2 are SQVTM and ANQGSEA.